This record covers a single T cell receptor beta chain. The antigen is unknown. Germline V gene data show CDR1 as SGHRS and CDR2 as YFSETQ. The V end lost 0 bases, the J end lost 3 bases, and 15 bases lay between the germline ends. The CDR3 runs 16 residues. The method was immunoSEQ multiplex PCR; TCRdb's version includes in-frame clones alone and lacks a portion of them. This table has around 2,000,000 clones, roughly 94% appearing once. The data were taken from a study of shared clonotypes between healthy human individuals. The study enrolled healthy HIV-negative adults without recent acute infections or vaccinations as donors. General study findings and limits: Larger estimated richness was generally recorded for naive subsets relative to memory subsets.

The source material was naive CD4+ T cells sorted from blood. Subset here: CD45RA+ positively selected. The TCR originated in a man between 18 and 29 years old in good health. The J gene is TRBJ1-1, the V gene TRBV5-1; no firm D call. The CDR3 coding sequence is TGCGCCAGCAGCTTGGCCGGACGAGGGCCGGACACTGAAGCTTTCTTT. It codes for CASSLAGRGPDTEAFF. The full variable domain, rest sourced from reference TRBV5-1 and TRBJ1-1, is KAGVTQTPRYLIKTRGQQVTLSCSPISGHRSVSWYQQTPGQGLQFLFEYFSETQRNKGNFPGRFSGRQFSNSRSEMNVSTLELGDSALYLCASSLAGRGPDTEAFFGQGTRLTVV.